Each of the 17 T cell receptor beta chains below was sequenced from the same sample in a study of T cells after yellow fever vaccination. TCRdb passed the 5' RACE reads through MiXCR, listing each CDR3 protein once. The data show 110,000 or so distinct CDR3 sequences, with 7.2% seen just once and 2.7% held by the top ten. The sequenced sample was CD4+ T cells sorted from PBMCs, obtained 45 days after the first yellow fever vaccination. Source of these receptors: a man aged 18 to 29 who received the YFV17D yellow fever vaccine.

This clonotype was found many times. The V and J genes are TRBV6-5 and TRBJ2-7, with 10 bases aligning to TRBD2. There are 15 residues in the CDR3. Per the germline V gene, CDR1 is MNHEY and CDR2 is SVGAGI. The J segment lost 2 bases and the V segment lost 4 bases, leaving 5 bases of the junction unmatched. CDR3 region: CASSFGLAGAYEQYV. The CDR3 DNA reads as TGTGCCAGCAGTTTTGGGCTAGCGGGGGCCTACGAGCAGTACGTC.

This clonotype was observed at least ten times. This rearrangement joins TRBV2 to TRBJ2-5; perhaps D is TRBD1 or TRBD2 (5 bases each). V was trimmed by 7 bases and J by 3 bases, leaving 15 bases between them. The germline CDR1 and CDR2 sequences are SNHLY and FYNNEI. The CDR3 is made up of 14 amino acids. CDR3 sequence (DNA): TGTGCCAGCAAATTCCGGGACCTCGAAGAGACCCAGTACTTC. Amino acid sequence: CASKFRDLEETQYF.

The chain links TRBV5-6 to TRBJ2-1; TRBD2 agrees at 9 bases. V was clipped by 4 bases and J by 4 bases; unmatched bases: 6. CDR1 is SGHDT and CDR2 is YYEEEE in the germline V gene. CDR3 length: 15 amino acids. The CDR3 region is CASSPRLADYNEQFF. The CDR3 DNA reads as TGTGCCAGCAGCCCAAGACTAGCGGATTACAATGAGCAGTTCTTC.

This clonotype was seen many times. CDR3 in amino acids: CASSPPGLSSSYNEQFF. CDR3 sequence (DNA): TGTGCCAGCTCACCACCGGGACTTTCGAGCTCCTACAATGAGCAGTTCTTC. The chain carries TRBV18 and TRBJ2-1; TRBD2 is a possible D gene (6 bases). This CDR3 has 17 residues. Germline CDR1 is KGHSH and CDR2 is LQKENI. Trimming cost V 0 bases and J 0 bases, with 12 bases left between them.

This clonotype has at least ten counts. This chain uses TRBV5-4 with TRBJ2-7; D tentatively reads TRBD1 or TRBD2 (5 bases each). The V and J ends lost 0 bases and 6 bases respectively, with 13 bases between them. Germline V gene data show CDR1 as SGHNT and CDR2 as YYREEE (reference sequence). The CDR3 loop spans 14 amino acids. CDR3 in DNA: TGTGCCAGCAGCTTGGCCAATTCAGGGAGCGAGCAGTACGTC. Translation gives CASSLANSGSEQYV.

This clonotype has ten or more counts. The chain is built from TRBV12-3 or TRBV12-4 and TRBJ2-3; D not resolved. This CDR3 is built from 15 residues. The V end lost 3 bases, the J end lost 6 bases, and 16 bases lay between the germline ends. The CDR3, as DNA: TGTGCCAGCAGTTTTGATACCCCCTCATTGGATACGCAGTATTTT. Translation: CASSFDTPSLDTQYF.

This clonotype was recorded at least ten times. The chain couples TRBV18 to TRBJ1-6; D is possibly TRBD1 (6 bases). Germline assignment: CDR1 KGHSH and CDR2 LQKENI. The CDR3 length is 17 residues. Trimming removed 1 base at V and 5 bases at J, with 15 bases between. The CDR3 region is CASSPLVGGGDNSPLHF. The CDR3 DNA is TGTGCCAGCTCACCACTCGTAGGAGGGGGGGATAATTCACCCCTCCACTTT.

The chain employs TRBV5-5 and TRBJ1-1; no clear D. The CDR3 contains 15 residues. CDR1 and CDR2 from the germline V gene are SGHKS and YYEKEE (reference sequence). Trimming pared 1 base from V and 3 bases from J, leaving 13 bases between. The CDR3 region is CASSLRTRSHTEAFF. Written as DNA, the CDR3 is TGTGCCAGCAGCTTGCGCACACGGAGCCACACTGAAGCTTTCTTT. The full variable domain, its missing parts supplied by reference TRBV5-5 and TRBJ1-1, is DAGVTQSPTHLIKTRGQQVTLRCSPISGHKSVSWYQQVLGQGPQFIFQYYEKEERGRGNFPDRFSARQFPNYSSELNVNALLLGDSALYLCASSLRTRSHTEAFFGQGTRLTVV.

This clonotype was seen many times. The V and J genes are TRBV10-3 and TRBJ2-1, with 13 bases fitting TRBD2. Losses at the gene ends were 6 bases for V and 7 bases for J; bases not matched to a gene: 15. From germline, CDR1 is ENHRY and CDR2 SYGVKD. The CDR3 totals 18 residues. The chain's CDR3 is CAISKSGLAGSGVNEQFF. The CDR3 DNA sequence: TGTGCCATCAGCAAATCGGGACTAGCGGGGTCTGGGGTGAATGAGCAGTTCTTC.

This clonotype was counted ten times or more. The V call is TRBV3-1, the J call TRBJ1-5; no reliable D call. V was cut by 4 bases and J by 5 bases, with 12 bases left in between. CDR3 size: 14 residues. Germline V gene sequence: CDR1 LGHDT, CDR2 YNNKEL (reference sequence). CDR3 DNA sequence: TGTGCCAGCAGCCTCGGACGCACCGATCAGCCCCAGCATTTT. The encoded protein is CASSLGRTDQPQHF.

V and J are TRBV5-6 and TRBJ2-5; D tentatively reads TRBD1 or TRBD2 (6 bases each). Germline CDR1 SGHDT, CDR2 YYEEEE. Trimming shortened V by 7 bases and J by 5 bases, and 18 bases separated the two germline ends. The CDR3 runs 14 residues. The CDR3 sequence is CASLRSGARETQYF. The CDR3 DNA is TGTGCCAGCCTCAGGTCGGGGGCTAGGGAGACCCAGTACTTC.

In its sample, this clonotype was seen many times. CDR3 sequence reads: CASSPRTMGSYNEQFF. The DNA for the CDR3 is TGTGCCAGCAGCCCCCGAACCATGGGCTCCTACAATGAGCAGTTCTTC. The J gene is TRBJ2-1, the V gene TRBV7-2; D call uncertain. Germline V gives CDR1 SGHTA, CDR2 FQGNSA. The CDR3 sequence is 16 residues long. V shed 5 bases and J shed 0 bases, with 14 bases lying between them.

This clonotype was seen repeatedly, ten times or more. The chain carries TRBV24-1 and TRBJ2-1, with D possibly being TRBD1 or TRBD2 (7 bases each). Germline loops: CDR1 KGHDR, CDR2 SFDVKD. V was clipped by 9 bases and J by 4 bases, with 12 bases between them. This CDR3 spans 13 amino acids. CDR3 loop: CATGEGAYNEQFF. The CDR3 DNA reads as TGTGCCACCGGGGAGGGGGCTTACAATGAGCAGTTCTTC.

This clonotype was found many times. The chain couples TRBV13 to TRBJ2-2; D remains ambiguous. The CDR3 is made up of 15 amino acids. Germline CDR1 is PRHDT and CDR2 is FYEKMQ (reference sequence). V shed 7 bases and J shed 6 bases, with 18 bases lying between them. This CDR3 is CASNTQVGYAGELFF. CDR3 nucleotide sequence: TGTGCCAGCAACACCCAAGTGGGGTACGCCGGGGAGCTGTTTTTT. Based on the CDR3 plus reference TRBV13 and TRBJ2-2, the full variable domain is AAGVIQSPRHLIKEKRETATLKCYPIPRHDTVYWYQQGPGQDPQFLISFYEKMQSDKGSIPDRFSAQQFSDYHSELNMSSLELGDSALYFCASNTQVGYAGELFFGEGSRLTVL.

In this sample, this clonotype turned up a few times. J is TRBJ1-1 and V is TRBV14; D unresolved. The V end lost 1 base, the J end lost 1 base, and 19 bases lay between the germline ends. Germline CDR1 and CDR2: SGHDN and FVKESK. The CDR3 is 18 residues long. The CDR3 here is CASSQVIGQALGNTEAFF. In DNA form, the CDR3 reads TGTGCCAGCAGCCAAGTGATCGGGCAGGCCCTGGGGAACACTGAAGCTTTCTTT. Together with reference TRBV14 and TRBJ1-1, the CDR3 gives the full variable domain: EAGVTQFPSHSVIEKGQTVTLRCDPISGHDNLYWYRRVMGKEIKFLLHFVKESKQDESGMPNNRFLAERTGGTYSTLKVQPAELEDSGVYFCASSQVIGQALGNTEAFFGQGTRLTVV.

This clonotype was picked up many times. The CDR3 nucleotides are TGTGCCAGCAGTTTAGCGCGAGGGGGCGAACAGCCCCAGCATTTT. It specifies CASSLARGGEQPQHF. The J gene is TRBJ1-5, the V gene TRBV12-3 or TRBV12-4; TRBD1 matches at 7 bases. Losses at the gene ends were 0 bases for V and 7 bases for J; bases not matched to a gene: 6. The CDR3 is 15 amino acids.

The gene calls are TRBV12-3 or TRBV12-4 and TRBJ1-1; D possibly corresponds to TRBD1 (5 bases). The CDR3 is made up of 14 amino acids. The DNA of the CDR3 is TGTACCTTCAGTTTAAGACAGACCAACACTGAAGCTTTCTTT. As protein: CTFSLRQTNTEAFF.